The subject of this entry is one T cell receptor beta chain. The clone's antigen remains unknown. No base quality information exists; no much larger clone differs at one position. The CDR3 numbers 15 residues from cysteine through phenylalanine. Just the 45-base CDR3 DNA is kept, in frame starting at base 1. Trimmed from V: 7 bases; trimmed from J: 4 bases; junction bases lacking a gene match: 10. The germline V gene (reference sequence) specifies LNHDA as CDR1 and SQIVND as CDR2. This entry is derived from a study of T-cell memory formation after mild COVID-19 (dated by TCRdb to the early 2020s). In terms of the full investigation: TCR sequence clusters from the two donors were found to be largely donor specific. The cohort comprised two young, previously healthy adult volunteers, one female and one male. Longitudinal TCRalpha and TCRbeta repertoire sequencing tracked T-cell clones expanding and contracting after mild COVID-19 in two donors. Paper-wide results and their limitations: Some responding clones were detected in pre-infection memory, which suggested that pre-existing cross-reactive memory T cells had joined the SARS-CoV-2 response. SARS-CoV-2 specificity was not confirmed for the second-wave clones peaking on day 37. Only a couple of mild cases were covered by the study, and larger cohorts that include severe cases with pre-infection samples were considered necessary. Balanced CD4/CD8 phenotypes were observed for clones contracting from day 15 to 85, whereas a bias towards CD4+ was observed for a second wave of clones expanding from day 15 to 37. Contracting CD4+ clones were found mainly in CM and EM memory subsets, while CD8+ clones were enriched in EMRA.

Ficoll-Paque density gradient centrifugation was used to isolate PBMCs. The run used an Illumina NovaSeq 6000. TCRalpha and TCRbeta cDNA libraries were constructed by 5'RACE with constant-segment primers, with sample barcodes and unique molecular identifiers being introduced. Trizol reagent was used to extract RNA from every sample. Library amplification was performed in two PCR steps, and a second sample barcode and Illumina TruSeq adapters were introduced in the second step. Sequencing of libraries was performed on an Illumina NovaSeq with 2 x 150 bp paired-end reads. Per the original workflow: The reads were demultiplexed and collapsed into UMI-guided consensus sequences using migec v1.2.7. With mixcr v2.1.11, UMI consensuses were aligned to TRA and TRB V and J templates and assembled into clonotypes. Clonotypes were classified as expanded or contracted when called significant by both edgeR and NoisET, with noise models trained on biological replicates. edgeR calls used a false discovery rate-adjusted p below 0.01 and a log2 fold-change threshold of 1. As an exploratory analysis of dynamics, max-normalized trajectories of the 1000 most abundant clonotypes were examined by PCA with hierarchical clustering. Each responding clone was given a CD4 or CD8 phenotype based on the CD4+ and CD8+ repertoires, which had been sequenced separately. Using fastp at Q25 and MiXCR, TCRdb reprocessed the public reads and kept productive beta chains. Entries that share a CDR3 protein sequence are merged under the most common genes and DNA. TCRdb's processing, not the study's, gives the V and J calls here. The sample table contains around 150,000 distinct CDR3 sequences; only one count was recorded for about a third of them. The ten largest clonotypes hold about 12% of the sample.

The source of this sequence is an adult woman who had mild COVID-19 (a few samples of this study predate the infection). The sample titles of this study are shuffled in the database, so cell type and time point are left out; the donor was told from shared clones. Sample: PBMCs or a T cell subset sorted from them (not recorded which). This chain is built from TRBV19 and TRBJ2-7; the central 10 bases match TRBD2. Here is the DNA: TGTGCCAGTACCTTACGAGCGGGAGGGCCATACGAGCAGTACTTC. It specifies CASTLRAGGPYEQYF.